This entry concerns a single T cell receptor (beta chain). Source study methods: Cell counts per sample came from amplifying reference gene primers. Sequenced by immunoSEQ multiplex PCR; TCRdb stores in-frame clones only, minus some. V, J and clone size reflect that table, while D and trimming were determined from the DNA. The repertoire holds around 100,000 clones, with roughly 91% as singletons. This sample was taken from a study of blood T cell repertoires in COVID-19. For the study at large: Sources were T cells, B-cell-depleted T cells, or PBMCs; the material itself was cDNA or gDNA.

Germline lookup yields CDR1 MGHDK and CDR2 SYGVNS. The CDR3 length is 11 residues. Trimming cost V 6 bases and J 3 bases, with 4 bases left between them. Those enrolled in Seattle joined during active infection and were followed longitudinally afterward. This receptor was identified in a man between 18 and 29 years old with COVID-19, enrolled during active disease. Sample: peripheral blood. The V and J genes are TRBV25-1 and TRBJ2-3; D is uncertain. CDR3 region: CASRQTDTQYF. In DNA form, the CDR3 reads TGTGCCAGCAGGCAGACAGATACGCAGTATTTT.